A single sample gave rise to the 9 T cell receptor beta chains below, sequenced in a study of PD-L1 blockade in urothelial cancer. The time point: peripheral blood 6 weeks after treatment start. Sequencing was performed with immunoSEQ multiplex PCR; in TCRdb, only in-frame clones are kept and a portion is missing. The data show about 36,000 clones, 84% seen once. This material consisted of PBMCs, taken around atezolizumab (anti-PD-L1) treatment. These receptors came from a man aged 40-55 years with urothelial cancer.

The chain joins TRBV6-1 to TRBJ2-6, with D unclear. The CDR3 runs to 15 residues. From germline, CDR1 is MNHNS and CDR2 SASEGT. Deletions cut 5 bases from V and 0 bases from J, with 8 bases between. The CDR3 sequence: CASSMVSSGANVLTF. The CDR3 DNA is TGTGCCAGCAGTATGGTCAGCTCTGGGGCCAACGTCCTGACTTTC.

This clone is a singleton in its sample. J is TRBJ2-7 and V is TRBV5-1; TRBD1 is a possible D gene (6 bases). V lost 5 bases and J lost 6, with 15 bases in between. Germline V gives CDR1 SGHRS, CDR2 YFSETQ. The CDR3 has 13 residues. CDR3 residues: CASRLFLGGEQYF. CDR3 DNA: TGCGCCAGCAGGCTCTTTCTAGGGGGCGAGCAGTACTTC.

The CDR3 sequence: CASSFGENTEAFF. CDR3 sequence (DNA): TGCGCCAGCAGCTTCGGGGAGAACACTGAAGCTTTCTTT. This chain connects TRBV5-1 to TRBJ1-1; D is undetermined. Trimming pared 2 bases from V and 1 base from J, leaving 6 bases between. This CDR3 is 13 amino acids long. Per the germline V gene, CDR1 is SGHRS and CDR2 is YFSETQ.

The rearrangement uses TRBV5-1 and TRBJ1-4; D uncertain. CDR3 length equals 15 residues. The V gene's germline CDR1 is SGHRS and CDR2 YFSETQ. Between the trimmed V and J ends, which lost 5 bases and 7 bases, there was a span of 18 bases. The CDR3 region is CASRARTVESEKLFF. The DNA of the CDR3 is TGCGCCAGCAGGGCTCGGACTGTAGAAAGTGAAAAACTGTTTTTT.

This rearrangement joins TRBV28 to TRBJ2-7; 9 bases match TRBD2. The CDR3 spans 15 residues. V lost 3 bases and J lost 7; bases outside the gene matches: 10. CDR1 is MDHEN and CDR2 is SYDVKM in the germline V gene. CDR3 DNA sequence: TGTGCCAGCAGTTTTAGGGCTAGCGGGAAGAGGGAGCAGTACTTC. Its translation is CASSFRASGKREQYF.

This chain links TRBV29-1 with TRBJ2-5, with a tentative D call TRBD1 (6 bases). The CDR3 is 11 amino acids. Germline assignment: CDR1 SQVTM and CDR2 ANQGSEA. V lost 5 bases to trimming and J lost 4 bases, with 8 bases between them. The CDR3 sequence is CSVRGGETQYF. The CDR3 nucleotides read TGCAGCGTTCGAGGGGGAGAGACCCAGTACTTC.

The V gene is TRBV7-8, the J gene TRBJ2-5; D not certain. CDR3 length: 13 amino acids. In germline, CDR1 is SGHVS, CDR2 FQNEAQ. Trimming took 8 bases from V and 4 from J, leaving 14 bases between them. The CDR3 sequence is CASRRGVRETQYF. The CDR3, as DNA: TGTGCCAGCCGCCGAGGAGTCAGAGAGACCCAGTACTTC.

The chain employs TRBV28 and TRBJ2-1; 7 bases are shared with TRBD1. This CDR3 region has 16 residues. Germline loops: CDR1 MDHEN, CDR2 SYDVKM. With V trimmed by 4 bases and J by 0 bases, 6 bases remained unmatched. CDR3 residues: CASSSTGARSYNEQFF. In nucleotides, the CDR3 is TGTGCCAGCAGTTCTACAGGGGCGCGCTCCTACAATGAGCAGTTCTTC.

In DNA form, the CDR3 reads TGCGCCAGCAGCGTACAGGGGTTTACGGACACTGAAGCTTTCTTT. Translated, it gives CASSVQGFTDTEAFF. The chain carries TRBV5-1 and TRBJ1-1, with 7 bases lining up with TRBD1. J lost 3 bases, V lost 4 bases, and 9 bases had no gene match. The CDR3 is 15 amino acids. CDR1 is SGHRS and CDR2 is YFSETQ in the germline V gene. The complete variable domain, with remaining parts taken from reference TRBV5-1 and TRBJ1-1, reads KAGVTQTPRYLIKTRGQQVTLSCSPISGHRSVSWYQQTPGQGLQFLFEYFSETQRNKGNFPGRFSGRQFSNSRSEMNVSTLELGDSALYLCASSVQGFTDTEAFFGQGTRLTVV.